The clone carrying this T cell receptor beta chain was detected only a few times. Its cognate antigen is unknown. The sample comes from a study of blood T cells in healthy people across ages. Looking at the study overall: About one barcoded beta molecule per two T cells came from capture by template switching.

The CDR3 is made up of 12 amino acids. V was cut by 0 bases and J by 8 bases, with 6 bases left in between. Germline lookup yields CDR1 SGDLS and CDR2 YYNGEE. General study findings and limits: Higher naive T cell percentage went strongly together with higher TCR beta diversity.

The second PCR ran about 7 to 12 cycles with a sample-barcoded 5' primer and J-beta primers. Researchers report that each sample yielded at least 2.5 million CDR3-containing paired-end reads. TCRdb reprocessed the 5' RACE reads with MiXCR, giving one entry per CDR3 protein. The data contain over 700,000 distinct CDR3 sequences, roughly 53% of them seen just once; the ten biggest clones take up around 40%. Every donor provided around 10 milliliters of peripheral blood. The TCR originated in an elderly man in good health. The chain recombines TRBV9 with TRBJ2-1; D call uncertain. The sample was blood. The CDR3 nucleotides are TGTGCCAGCAGCGTAGTTTGGGATGAGCAGTTCTTC. This encodes CASSVVWDEQFF.